This section outlines one T cell receptor (beta chain) sequence together with its context. Its matching antigen is unknown. Roughly 10^5 TCR templates underwent assay in each sample. Repertoires were generated with immunoSEQ multiplex PCR, while TCRdb's copy carries only in-frame clones and drops some. This repertoire shows over 85,000 clones, just under 95% found once; its top ten account for 1% to 1.5%. The data stem from a study of siplizumab effects on memory and regulatory T cells. This CDR3 spans 14 amino acids. Germline CDR1 is SGHTA and CDR2 is FQGTGA. The germline V and J ends were trimmed by 5 bases and 0 bases, with 9 bases remaining between them. The study, taken as a whole, reports: Proliferating siplizumab-culture Treg suppressive function went unconfirmed. Alloreactive sequences whose origin lay in unstimulated CD4+ memory cells were significantly reduced by siplizumab. Naive T cells seemed more diverse than memory cells and seemed major alloresponse contributors.

The origin of this receptor is a human donor in good health. Material for sequencing was CD4+ T cells sorted from blood. This sequence joins TRBV7-3 and TRBJ2-3, with a tentative D call TRBD1 (5 bases). The CDR3 loop reads CASSRQLSTDTQYF. The CDR3 coding sequence is TGTGCCAGCAGCCGACAGTTGAGCACAGATACGCAGTATTTT.